This paragraph reports one TCR beta chain. The sample originates from a study of preoperative IRX-2 immunotherapy in early breast cancer. V was pared by 0 bases and J by 5 bases, with 18 bases between. Germline assignment: CDR1 SGHRS and CDR2 YFSETQ. The CDR3 length is 16 residues. Treatment in this sample: preoperative locoregional IRX-2 cytokine immunotherapy. Samples came from a phase Ib trial of preoperative locoregional IRX-2 cytokine immunotherapy. Clones were read by immunoSEQ multiplex PCR, and TCRdb kept only the in-frame ones, dropping some. The sample holds more than 30,000 clones, about nine tenths seen once.

The V and J genes are TRBV5-1 and TRBJ2-7, with D perhaps matching TRBD2 (6 bases). This receptor was taken from a human donor with breast cancer. Material: tumor tissue, obtained after IRX-2 immunotherapy. The CDR3 region is CASSLEVGAGTNEQYV. The CDR3 nucleotides are TGCGCCAGCAGCTTGGAGGTAGGGGCGGGAACGAACGAGCAGTACGTC.